These T cell receptor beta chains were read from a single sample in a study of blood T cell repertoires in COVID-19. Some clones are missing from TCRdb's copy, which holds only in-frame ones; the method was immunoSEQ multiplex PCR. Among 250,000 or so clones, roughly 91% were seen once, and the ten largest hold 8.8%. The sequenced material came from PBMCs or T cells enriched from blood (not recorded which). These receptors originate from a man aged 35-49 years who had recovered from COVID-19. Both conserved end residues are trimmed from each CDR3. Fields, in order: CDR3 length, J gene, V gene, CDR3 protein.

12,TRBJ2-3,TRBV28,ASRGREGPDTQY
12,TRBJ2-7,TRBV9,ASSTTTGGGEQY
12,TRBJ2-5,TRBV5-1,ASSLAGFQETQY
11,TRBJ2-5,TRBV11-2,ASSFTGEETQY
16,TRBJ2-3,TRBV7-3,ASSLQPGGLPTTDTQY
14,TRBJ2-1,TRBV2,ASSQGQGTPSNEQF
14,TRBJ2-5,TRBV12-5,ASGQSRGNLQETQY
13,TRBJ2-7,TRBV4-3,ASSQDPQGSYEQY
9,TRBJ2-3,TRBV6-2/TRBV6-3,ASSYPDTQY
14,TRBJ2-2,TRBV3-1/TRBV3-2,ASSQNQGAGTGELF
11,TRBJ2-7,TRBV18,ASSPPSAREQY
13,TRBJ2-5,TRBV27,ASRPRSGERGTQY
15,TRBJ1-3,TRBV7-9,ASSFNLAPMERNTIY
14,TRBJ1-1,TRBV3-1/TRBV3-2,ASSQDHTGSNTEAF
13,TRBJ1-2,TRBV5-6,ASSLGTGTNYGYT
11,TRBJ2-7,TRBV9,ASSAPHSYEQY
14,TRBJ2-7,TRBV16,ASSQEEKITHYEQY
15,TRBJ2-7,TRBV5-1,ASSPPRTGATHYEQY
10,TRBJ2-5,TRBV6-6,ASSSDSETQY
11,TRBJ2-7,TRBV7-3,ASSRTGAYEQY
12,TRBJ1-1,TRBV7-9,ASSSDKGRVLAF
14,TRBJ1-5,TRBV27,ASSSTGIHSNQPQH
14,TRBJ2-1,TRBV7-9,ASSLVISGTYNEQF
11,TRBJ1-5,TRBV19,ASRGGPNQPQH
11,TRBJ1-5,TRBV30,AWSLGLVQPQH
12,TRBJ2-2,TRBV30,ACLHGPGGGELF
12,TRBJ2-1,TRBV15,ATSKQVSYNEQF
13,TRBJ1-1,TRBV6-6,ASRSPGTANTEAF
13,TRBJ1-5,TRBV6-4,ASSLTAQGHQPQH
18,TRBJ2-6,TRBV5-3,ARSCHPRPTGSSGANVLT
15,TRBJ2-5,TRBV10-2,ASSEAYPRTIQETQY
17,TRBJ2-2,TRBV7-8,ASSPSRTSGRFNTGELF
13,TRBJ1-6,TRBV5-6,ASSLLRGELSPLH
14,TRBJ1-1,TRBV5-1,ASSLDGARVNTEAF
10,TRBJ2-3,TRBV5-4,ASSQETIAQY
13,TRBJ1-6,TRBV11-2,ASSLAGTPNSPLH
14,TRBJ2-7,TRBV28,ASSTTTSGRSYEQY
11,TRBJ1-1,TRBV2,ASSVGQELQAF
11,TRBJ1-6,TRBV19,ASSSDSFSPLH
11,TRBJ1-1,TRBV7-3,ASSREVNTEAF
14,TRBJ1-4,TRBV3-1/TRBV3-2,ASTVSWDRDNEKLF
15,TRBJ2-4,TRBV19,ASSMRQNLLAKNIQY
12,TRBJ2-3,TRBV7-9,ASSFHTGTDTQY
15,TRBJ2-1,TRBV19,ASSIMGSALSYNEQF
12,TRBJ2-7,TRBV29-1,SASRQDQPYEQY
12,TRBJ2-5,TRBV28,ASSLGGIEETQY
13,TRBJ1-2,TRBV27,ASAGSGRASYGYT
13,TRBJ1-2,TRBV9,ASSASTGIFYGYT
13,TRBJ2-3,TRBV5-1,ASSQKLAATDTQY
9,TRBJ2-7,TRBV29-1,SVAGAGEQY
13,TRBJ2-2,TRBV5-1,ASSRQNSLTGELF
11,TRBJ2-7,TRBV29-1,SVEFPHSYEQY
12,TRBJ1-2,TRBV6-5,ASSGDRGNYGYT
13,TRBJ2-5,TRBV6-5,ASSGDRGYQETQY
12,TRBJ1-2,TRBV30,AWSLGQGVNGYT
17,TRBJ2-7,TRBV19,ASSIGVGTGLTASYEQY
13,TRBJ2-4,TRBV5-1,ASSSLSGGQNIQY
12,TRBJ1-4,TRBV7-9,ASSFLAGREKLF